This passage covers 26 T cell receptor beta chains from one sample sequenced in a study of CD8 T cells in Susac syndrome. Random hexamers were used to reverse transcribe the RNA input (about 0.45 to 1 ug). MiXCR, run by TCRdb on the immunoSEQ multiplex PCR reads, gives a single entry per CDR3 protein. Of about 110,000 distinct CDR3 sequences in the sample, less than 95% were seen once. What was sequenced was CD8+ T cells from PBMCs. Every receptor here comes from a human donor with Susac syndrome.

The V and J genes are TRBV20-1 and TRBJ2-3, with D unresolved. The CDR3 loop spans 12 amino acids. Between the trimmed V and J ends, which lost 7 bases and 1 base, there was a span of 9 bases. The germline gives CDR1 DFQATT, CDR2 SNEGSKA (reference sequence). CDR3 in amino acids: CSGRPGTDTQYF. The DNA for the CDR3 is TGCAGTGGAAGGCCGGGCACAGATACGCAGTATTTT.

The V gene is TRBV4-1, the J gene TRBJ2-7; D gene ambiguous. Looked up from germline, CDR1 is MGHRA and CDR2 is YSYEKL. The length of the CDR3 is 13 residues. Trimming removed 5 bases from V and 0 bases from J, with 8 bases in between. CDR3 region: CASSFDNSYEQYF. Here the CDR3 DNA reads TGCGCCAGCAGCTTCGACAACTCCTACGAGCAGTACTTC.

The rearrangement joins TRBV14 to TRBJ2-7, with D possibly being TRBD1 (6 bases). Germline V gives CDR1 SGHDN, CDR2 FVKESK. The CDR3 is 15 amino acids. Trimming cost V 0 bases and J 3 bases, with 12 bases left between them. CDR3 in amino acids: CASSQEMGASYEQYF. The CDR3 region has the DNA TGTGCCAGCAGCCAAGAAATGGGGGCCAGCTACGAGCAGTACTTC.

The gene calls are TRBV11-2 and TRBJ2-1, with TRBD2 identical over 12 bases. The CDR3 loop spans 15 amino acids. The junction had 4 bases not matched to a gene; V was cut back by 5 bases and J by 5 bases. Germline values: CDR1 SGHAT, CDR2 FQNNGV. CDR3 region: CASSPSGGVNNEQFF. Here the CDR3 DNA reads TGTGCCAGCAGCCCTAGCGGGGGGGTAAACAATGAGCAGTTCTTC.

The V call is TRBV15, the J call TRBJ2-3; D unresolved. This CDR3 has 14 residues. V lost 0 bases, J lost 6 bases, and 10 bases lay in between. The germline CDR1 and CDR2 sequences are LNHNV and YYDKDF (reference sequence). DNA for the CDR3: TGTGCCACCAGCAGAGATCGATCTGGCGATACGCAGTATTTT. This sequence encodes CATSRDRSGDTQYF.

The chain employs TRBV2 and TRBJ1-1; the D is unclear. Looked up from germline, CDR1 is SNHLY and CDR2 is FYNNEI. V lost 5 bases and J 1 base, leaving 11 bases between the germline ends. The CDR3 loop spans 14 amino acids. Here the CDR3 reads CASSSRTENTEAFF. CDR3 DNA sequence: TGTGCCAGCAGTTCCCGGACTGAGAACACTGAAGCTTTCTTT.

The chain carries TRBV6-5 and TRBJ2-2; 7 bases are a match to TRBD1. The germline V gene encodes CDR1 MNHEY and CDR2 SVGAGI. V was clipped by 7 bases and J by 0 bases; unmatched bases: 5. The CDR3 has 15 residues. This CDR3 reads CASTPTGSNTGELFF. In nucleotides, the CDR3 is TGTGCCAGCACCCCGACAGGGTCGAACACCGGGGAGCTGTTTTTT.

This chain links TRBV27 with TRBJ1-2; D is ambiguous. Germline loops: CDR1 MNHEY, CDR2 SMNVEV (reference sequence). The CDR3 runs to 13 residues. V shed 3 bases and J shed 4 bases, with 9 bases lying between them. This CDR3 is CASSFGQAYGYTF. The CDR3 coding sequence is TGTGCCAGCAGTTTCGGCCAGGCCTATGGCTACACCTTC.

CDR3 bases: TGTGCCAGCAGTGGGACCGGGACAGCTAAATACGAGCAGTACTTC. Its translation is CASSGTGTAKYEQYF. The chain joins TRBV12-3 or TRBV12-4 to TRBJ2-7, with 7 bases matching TRBD1. After removal of 5 bases from V and 4 bases from J, the junction contained 11 bases not matched to a gene. There are 15 residues in the CDR3.

This chain joins TRBV20-1 and TRBJ1-1; no clear D. CDR1 is DFQATT, CDR2 SNEGSKA, per germline (reference sequence). V was pared by 6 bases and J by 1 base, with 12 bases between. This CDR3 is 13 amino acids long. The CDR3 reads CSATEASNTEAFF. In DNA form, the CDR3 reads TGCAGTGCCACTGAGGCTTCGAACACTGAAGCTTTCTTT.

The rearrangement links TRBV3-1 to TRBJ2-5; TRBD2 aligns across 12 bases. Germline loops: CDR1 LGHDT, CDR2 YNNKEL (reference sequence). The ends lost 3 bases at V and 2 bases at J; junction bases unmatched: 1. The CDR3 spans 15 residues. CDR3 residues: CASSQTSGGQETQYF. The CDR3 region has the DNA TGTGCCAGCAGCCAGACTAGCGGGGGACAAGAGACCCAGTACTTC.

The chain employs TRBV14 and TRBJ2-5; D is ambiguous. The CDR3 has 13 amino acids. Trimming pared 0 bases from V and 1 base from J, leaving 3 bases between. Germline V gene lookup returns CDR1 SGHDN and CDR2 FVKESK. As DNA, the CDR3 is TGTGCCAGCAGCCAAGAGACCCAAGAGACCCAGTACTTC. It translates to CASSQETQETQYF. The variable domain in full, with the rest retrieved from reference TRBV14 and TRBJ2-5, is EAGVTQFPSHSVIEKGQTVTLRCDPISGHDNLYWYRRVMGKEIKFLLHFVKESKQDESGMPNNRFLAERTGGTYSTLKVQPAELEDSGVYFCASSQETQETQYFGPGTRLLVL.

As DNA, the CDR3 is TGTGCCAGCAGCCCCAGCGGGGGGGCCTACAATGAGCAGTTCTTC. Translation gives CASSPSGGAYNEQFF. The chain uses TRBV9 and TRBJ2-1; 10 bases map to TRBD2. J lost 2 bases, V lost 4 bases, and 3 bases had no gene match. Per the germline V gene, CDR1 is SGDLS and CDR2 is YYNGEE. The CDR3 is made up of 15 amino acids.

V and J are TRBV19 and TRBJ2-3; the D is unclear. Trimming removed 7 bases at V and 2 bases at J, with 13 bases between. This CDR3 spans 14 amino acids. Germline V gene data show CDR1 as LNHDA and CDR2 as SQIVND (reference sequence). This CDR3 reads CASTVTGATDTQYF. CDR3 in DNA: TGTGCCAGTACGGTCACCGGCGCCACAGATACGCAGTATTTT. The full variable domain, completed using reference TRBV19 and TRBJ2-3, is DGGITQSPKYLFRKEGQNVTLSCEQNLNHDAMYWYRQDPGQGLRLIYYSQIVNDFQKGDIAEGYSVSREKKESFPLTVTSAQKNPTAFYLCASTVTGATDTQYFGPGTRLTVL.

The gene calls are TRBV20-1 and TRBJ2-2; 7 positions agree with TRBD1. In germline, CDR1 is DFQATT, CDR2 SNEGSKA (reference sequence). The V and J ends lost 0 bases and 1 base, in that order; junction bases with no gene match: 2. This CDR3 is built from 15 residues. CDR3: CSARERDRNTGELFF. The CDR3 DNA is TGCAGTGCTAGAGAAAGGGACAGGAACACCGGGGAGCTGTTTTTT.

This clonotype showed up just once. J is TRBJ2-7 and V is TRBV27, with TRBD1 identical over 8 bases. V was clipped by 2 bases and J by 4 bases; unmatched bases: 7. Germline V lookup: CDR1 MNHEY, CDR2 SMNVEV (reference sequence). The CDR3 covers 15 residues. CDR3 region: CASSLGRTGSYEQYF. In DNA form, the CDR3 reads TGTGCCAGCAGTTTAGGTAGGACAGGGTCTTACGAGCAGTACTTC.

The chain combines TRBV14 with TRBJ2-7; 7 bases agree with TRBD1. This CDR3 is 13 amino acids long. Germline CDR1 SGHDN, CDR2 FVKESK. After removal of 1 base from V and 6 bases from J, the junction contained 3 bases not matched to a gene. DNA of the CDR3: TGTGCCAGCAGCCAAGGAGAGGGGGCCGAGCAGTACTTC. Its translation is CASSQGEGAEQYF.

The chain employs TRBV2 and TRBJ2-7; D might be TRBD1 or TRBD2, each matching 5 bases. V dropped 5 bases and J dropped 4 bases, with 12 bases sitting between them. Germline-derived CDR1 and CDR2 are SNHLY and FYNNEI. The CDR3 extends over 13 amino acids. The CDR3, as DNA: TGTGCCAGCAGTCTCCCGGGGCTTTACGAGCAGTACTTC. It codes for CASSLPGLYEQYF.

V gene TRBV20-1 combines with J gene TRBJ1-5, with 8 positions matching TRBD1. CDR3 length: 13 amino acids. Looked up from germline, CDR1 is DFQATT and CDR2 is SNEGSKA (reference sequence). Trimming cost V 3 bases and J 5 bases; bases outside gene matches: 3. CDR3 sequence: CSARDRDYQPQHF. The CDR3 region has the DNA TGCAGTGCTAGGGACAGGGACTATCAGCCCCAGCATTTT.

The chain has TRBV19 and TRBJ1-5; tentative D call: TRBD1 (6 bases). There are 16 residues in the CDR3. Germline CDR1 reads LNHDA; CDR2 reads SQIVND (reference sequence). V lost 6 bases to trimming and J lost 3 bases, with 18 bases between them. The CDR3 here is CASRPRGGKLNQPQHF. The DNA of the CDR3 is TGTGCCAGTAGGCCCAGAGGGGGGAAGCTCAATCAGCCCCAGCATTTT. Drawing the rest from reference TRBV19 and TRBJ1-5, the complete variable domain is DGGITQSPKYLFRKEGQNVTLSCEQNLNHDAMYWYRQDPGQGLRLIYYSQIVNDFQKGDIAEGYSVSREKKESFPLTVTSAQKNPTAFYLCASRPRGGKLNQPQHFGDGTRLSIL.

The J gene is TRBJ1-6, the V gene TRBV20-1; a weak D match, TRBD1 (6 bases). In germline, CDR1 is DFQATT, CDR2 SNEGSKA (reference sequence). The CDR3 has 16 amino acids. V was cut by 0 bases and J by 8 bases, with 17 bases left in between. CDR3 sequence reads: CSARDREGGRHSPLHF. For the CDR3, the DNA is TGCAGTGCTAGAGATCGTGAAGGGGGGAGGCATTCACCCCTCCACTTT.

The V gene is TRBV20-1, the J gene TRBJ1-4; D unresolved. Germline assignment: CDR1 DFQATT and CDR2 SNEGSKA (reference sequence). V was pared by 0 bases and J by 4 bases, with 21 bases between. CDR3 size: 18 residues. DNA of the CDR3: TGCAGTGCTAGAGATCTCGGCGGTTCCGGCAGCCTTAATGAAAAACTGTTTTTT. Amino acids: CSARDLGGSGSLNEKLFF.

The chain carries TRBV7-6 and TRBJ1-1, with TRBD1 as a possible D gene (6 bases). This CDR3 contains 14 residues. The V end lost 5 bases, the J end lost 4 bases, and 14 bases lay between the germline ends. Germline loops: CDR1 SGHVS, CDR2 FNYEAQ. CDR3 coding DNA: TGTGCCAGCAGCGTGACAGGTGGTAGCACTGAAGCTTTCTTT. It specifies CASSVTGGSTEAFF.

The V call is TRBV18, the J call TRBJ2-6; tentatively, D is TRBD1 (7 bases). The CDR3 is 20 amino acids. Germline CDR1 and CDR2: KGHSH and LQKENI. V lost 2 bases to trimming and J lost 2 bases, with 22 bases between them. CDR3 region: CASSPGGDSEDWAGANVLTF. CDR3 DNA sequence: TGTGCCAGCTCACCAGGAGGGGACAGTGAGGATTGGGCTGGGGCCAACGTCCTGACTTTC. The variable domain in full, with the rest retrieved from reference TRBV18 and TRBJ2-6, is NAGVMQNPRHLVRRRGQEARLRCSPMKGHSHVYWYRQLPEEGLKFMVYLQKENIIDESGMPKERFSAEFPKEGPSILRIQQVVRGDSAAYFCASSPGGDSEDWAGANVLTFGAGSRLTVL.

The chain combines TRBV20-1 with TRBJ1-2; the D is unclear. Trimming removed 3 bases at V and 2 bases at J, with 13 bases between. This CDR3 spans 14 amino acids. Germline CDR1 reads DFQATT; CDR2 reads SNEGSKA (reference sequence). DNA for the CDR3: TGCAGTGCTAGGGCGGCGGGATCGAACTATGGCTACACCTTC. Its translation is CSARAAGSNYGYTF.

This rearrangement joins TRBV12-3 or TRBV12-4 to TRBJ1-2; 7 bases fit TRBD1. V gave up 6 bases and J gave up 4 bases; unmatched junction bases: 5. This CDR3 region has 13 residues. The CDR3: CASRGDRSYGYTF. The CDR3 bases are TGTGCCAGCAGGGGGGACAGATCCTATGGCTACACCTTC.